These 25 T cell receptor beta chains originate from one sample sequenced in a study of OX40 agonist ivuxolimab in advanced cancers. The assay was immunoSEQ multiplex PCR, and TCRdb's table has in-frame clones only and misses some. The sample has more than 65,000 clones; about four fifths are singletons. Sequencing used CD4+ or CD8+ T cells sorted from blood, obtained in a trial of the OX40 agonist ivuxolimab. Every receptor here comes from an adult with an advanced solid tumor such as melanoma, head and neck, liver or kidney cancer.

The CDR3 loop is CASSVDRGPYEQYF. The CDR3 region has the DNA TGTGCCAGCAGCGTAGACAGGGGGCCGTACGAGCAGTACTTC. This sequence joins TRBV7-2 and TRBJ2-7; 10 nucleotides match TRBD1. Germline trimming cut 5 bases from V and 4 bases from J; bases unmatched to any gene: 5. Germline V CDR1 and CDR2: SGHTA, FQGNSA. The CDR3 extends over 14 amino acids.

This clone was detected only a few times. This rearrangement joins TRBV6-5 to TRBJ1-2; D is unresolved. The CDR3 is made up of 12 amino acids. The germline V gene encodes CDR1 MNHEY and CDR2 SVGAGI. The V end was cut by 2 bases, the J end by 8 bases, with 9 bases between. The CDR3 DNA follows: TGTGCCAGCAGTTACGGCGGTCGCGGCTACACCTTC. Its translation is CASSYGGRGYTF.

Here the CDR3 DNA reads TGTGCCAGCAGCTTAGGGCAGGGCCTCTCTGGAAACACCATATATTTT. Amino acids: CASSLGQGLSGNTIYF. The V call is TRBV7-8, the J call TRBJ1-3; maybe TRBD1 (5 bases). V was shortened by 1 base and J by 0 bases, with 10 bases between the two germline ends. Germline CDR1 is SGHVS and CDR2 is FQNEAQ. The CDR3 is 16 amino acids.

The V call is TRBV5-1, the J call TRBJ2-4; D possibly corresponds to TRBD2 (6 bases). Germline V gene data show CDR1 as SGHRS and CDR2 as YFSETQ. The CDR3 is 13 residues long. The V and J ends lost 4 bases and 5 bases respectively, with 10 bases between them. In nucleotides, the CDR3 is TGCGCCAGCAGCCTCCCTAGCGAAAACATTCAGTACTTC. Translation gives CASSLPSENIQYF.

Of note for this clone: The same CDR3 can be traced to other DNA sequences in this sample. V and J are TRBV5-1 and TRBJ2-5; TRBD1 or TRBD2 may be the D gene (5 bases each). Looked up from germline, CDR1 is SGHRS and CDR2 is YFSETQ. Trimming pared 4 bases from V and 1 base from J, leaving 8 bases between. The CDR3 length is 13 residues. Here the CDR3 DNA reads TGCGCCAGCAGCCCGGGGACCCAAGAGACCCAGTACTTC. It translates to CASSPGTQETQYF. The variable domain in full, completed from reference TRBV5-1 and TRBJ2-5, reads KAGVTQTPRYLIKTRGQQVTLSCSPISGHRSVSWYQQTPGQGLQFLFEYFSETQRNKGNFPGRFSGRQFSNSRSEMNVSTLELGDSALYLCASSPGTQETQYFGPGTRLLVL.

This chain connects TRBV2 to TRBJ1-1, with 7 nucleotides matching TRBD1. Germline CDR1 reads SNHLY; CDR2 reads FYNNEI. There are 13 residues in the CDR3. V was clipped by 6 bases and J by 2 bases; unmatched bases: 3. The CDR3 region has the DNA TGTGCCAGCAGGGGACAGCTCAACACTGAAGCTTTCTTT. Protein: CASRGQLNTEAFF.

Concerning this clone: At one end the junction does not follow the germline gene, possibly because of a read error. CDR3 loop: CASGLSFGTVAYEQYF. The CDR3 DNA reads TGTGCCAGCGGCTTGTCGTTCGGGACTGTTGCCTACGAGCAGTACTTC. The rearrangement joins TRBV5-8 to TRBJ2-7, with D perhaps TRBD2 (6 bases). CDR3 length: 16 residues. Germline values: CDR1 SGHTS, CDR2 YDEGEE.

The chain is built from TRBV9 and TRBJ2-3; no firm D call. This CDR3 spans 14 amino acids. V gave up 4 bases and J gave up 1 base, with 10 bases separating them. Germline V gene lookup returns CDR1 SGDLS and CDR2 YYNGEE. The CDR3 nucleotides are TGTGCCAGCAGCCCCGTCGAGGGCACAGATACGCAGTATTTT. It yields the protein CASSPVEGTDTQYF.

The chain links TRBV7-6 to TRBJ2-7; D is unresolved. The germline V gene encodes CDR1 SGHVS and CDR2 FNYEAQ. The CDR3 consists of 14 residues. The V end lost 1 base, the J end lost 0 bases, and 7 bases lay between the germline ends. In DNA form, the CDR3 reads TGTGCCAGCAGCTTAGTAGCCAGCTCCTACGAGCAGTACTTC. Its protein is CASSLVASSYEQYF.

The chain uses TRBV9 and TRBJ2-2; D may match TRBD1 or TRBD2 (5 bases each). Germline values: CDR1 SGDLS, CDR2 YYNGEE. The CDR3 contains 22 residues. Trimming removed 9 bases from V and 0 bases from J, with 36 bases in between. CDR3 in DNA: TGTGCCACATTCCCAGTTAGCCGGGGCAACCCCGATCAGGCGGCGAACACCGGGGAGCTGTTTTTT. Its protein product is CATFPVSRGNPDQAANTGELFF.

Details on this clone: At one end the junction does not follow the germline gene, possibly because of a read error. The genes are TRBV6-5 and TRBJ2-5, with TRBD2 matching over 7 bases. Germline CDR1 and CDR2: MNHEY and SVGAGI. The CDR3 sequence is 13 residues long. CDR3 nucleotide sequence: TGTGCCATCAGTCGAGCGGGGAGGGAGACCCAGTACTTC. This encodes CAISRAGRETQYF.

This chain uses TRBV6-1 with TRBJ1-1; D ambiguous. Between the trimmed V and J ends, which lost 2 bases and 0 bases, there was a span of 4 bases. In germline, CDR1 is MNHNS, CDR2 SASEGT. The CDR3 contains 13 residues. Here the CDR3 DNA reads TGTGCCAGCAGTGAACAGCTGAACACTGAAGCTTTCTTT. Encoded protein: CASSEQLNTEAFF.

This clone was seen a single time. This chain joins TRBV29-1 and TRBJ2-5; 7 nucleotides line up with TRBD1. J lost 11 bases, V lost 0 bases, and 12 bases had no gene match. The CDR3 loop spans 14 amino acids. The germline CDR1 and CDR2 sequences are SQVTM and ANQGSEA. CDR3 in amino acids: CSVEEGTEPLKQYF. CDR3 DNA: TGCAGCGTTGAAGAAGGGACAGAACCTTTAAAGCAGTACTTC.

In DNA, the CDR3 is TGTGCCAGCAGACACCAGGAGTTTGAATTCAATGAGCAGTTCTTC. This translates into CASRHQEFEFNEQFF. The chain is built from TRBV7-9 and TRBJ2-1, with D uncertain. Germline CDR1 is SEHNR and CDR2 is FQNEAQ (reference sequence). Deletions cut 6 bases from V and 6 bases from J, with 18 bases between. The CDR3 is made up of 15 amino acids.

This clone was picked up a small number of times. The V and J genes are TRBV30 and TRBJ1-2; 8 positions match TRBD1. Germline CDR1 is GTSNPN and CDR2 is SVGIG (reference sequence). CDR3 length: 14 residues. After removal of 2 bases from V and 8 bases from J, the junction contained 10 bases not matched to a gene. The CDR3 nucleotides read TGTGCCTGGAGTCGAGACAGGGGAAGGTGGGGCTACACCTTC. It yields the protein CAWSRDRGRWGYTF.

J is TRBJ2-1 and V is TRBV6-6; TRBD2 agrees at 13 bases. V lost 6 bases and J lost 5; bases outside the gene matches: 4. This CDR3 has 15 amino acids. CDR1 is MNHNY and CDR2 is SVGAGI in the germline V gene (reference sequence). The CDR3 nucleotides are TGTGCCAGCAGCCTGGGACTAGCGGGAAACAATGAGCAGTTCTTC. Translating gives CASSLGLAGNNEQFF.

The chain joins TRBV5-1 to TRBJ2-1, with D maybe TRBD2 (5 bases). CDR3 size: 15 residues. The germline V gene encodes CDR1 SGHRS and CDR2 YFSETQ. V dropped 0 bases and J dropped 6 bases, with 13 bases sitting between them. CDR3 region: CASSLVDNEGNEQFF. The CDR3 nucleotides are TGCGCCAGCAGCTTGGTCGATAATGAGGGCAATGAGCAGTTCTTC.

This clone was counted a few times. CDR3 nucleotide sequence: TGTGCCAGCAGTGAACAGGGAGTCCCCTACGAGCAGTACTTC. It codes for CASSEQGVPYEQYF. This chain connects TRBV2 to TRBJ2-7, with D perhaps being TRBD1 or TRBD2 (5 bases each). This CDR3 is 14 amino acids long. Trimming took 2 bases from V and 2 from J, leaving 10 bases between them. The germline V gene encodes CDR1 SNHLY and CDR2 FYNNEI. The full variable domain, with the rest looked up from reference TRBV2 and TRBJ2-7, is EPEVTQTPSHQVTQMGQEVILRCVPISNHLYFYWYRQILGQKVEFLVSFYNNEISEKSEIFDDQFSVERPDGSNFTLKIRSTKLEDSAMYFCASSEQGVPYEQYFGPGTRLTVT.

This chain connects TRBV7-8 to TRBJ1-2; no clear D gene. V was pared by 5 bases and J by 4 bases, with 8 bases between. The length of the CDR3 is 12 residues. Germline V gives CDR1 SGHVS, CDR2 FQNEAQ. CDR3 nucleotide sequence: TGTGCCAGCAGCCCCAACCTCTATGGCTACACCTTC. Translated: CASSPNLYGYTF.

The table lists this clone with a few counts. The chain recombines TRBV2 with TRBJ2-7; D gene uncertain. The CDR3 is 14 amino acids. Trimming took 6 bases from V and 1 from J, leaving 13 bases between them. CDR1 and CDR2 (germline): SNHLY, FYNNEI. DNA of the CDR3: TGTGCCAGCAGCTTATCCAAGAGTTCCTACGAGCAGTACTTC. This encodes CASSLSKSSYEQYF.

J is TRBJ2-7 and V is TRBV15, with D possibly being TRBD2 (5 bases). The CDR3 runs to 15 residues. V lost 3 bases to trimming and J lost 3 bases, with 15 bases between them. Germline V CDR1 and CDR2: LNHNV, YYDKDF (reference sequence). The CDR3 DNA reads as TGTGCCACCAGCAGTGCAAGCGGAGCCCTCTACGAGCAGTACTTC. Protein sequence: CATSSASGALYEQYF.

The chain combines TRBV19 with TRBJ2-5, with TRBD2 matching over 10 bases. This CDR3 has 16 amino acids. V lost 3 bases to trimming and J lost 3 bases; unmatched junction nucleotides: 7. The V gene's germline CDR1 is LNHDA and CDR2 SQIVND (reference sequence). DNA of the CDR3: TGTGCCAGTAGTATTACGGCTAGCGGGGGAAAAGAGACCCAGTACTTC. This translates into CASSITASGGKETQYF.

The rearrangement joins TRBV5-4 to TRBJ1-5, with a weak D call TRBD1 (5 bases). Germline V gene data show CDR1 as SGHNT and CDR2 as YYREEE (reference sequence). CDR3 length: 17 amino acids. Trimming pared 4 bases from V and 2 bases from J, leaving 19 bases between. CDR3 nucleotide sequence: TGTGCCAGCAGCCACTCCTCTTTGACGGGGGGCAATCAGCCCCAGCATTTT. The encoded protein is CASSHSSLTGGNQPQHF.

The genes are TRBV27 and TRBJ1-5, with D possibly TRBD1 on 6 matching bases. V dropped 5 bases and J dropped 0 bases, with 17 bases sitting between them. The CDR3 has 17 amino acids. Germline values: CDR1 MNHEY, CDR2 SMNVEV (reference sequence). CDR3 residues: CASSRRGGTYSNQPQHF. In nucleotides, the CDR3 is TGTGCCAGCAGTCGCCGGGGGGGCACCTATAGCAATCAGCCCCAGCATTTT.

The rearrangement links TRBV7-8 to TRBJ1-6; 7 nucleotides line up with TRBD1. This CDR3 has 14 amino acids. Trimming removed 0 bases from V and 7 bases from J; junction bases left unmatched: 0. Germline loops: CDR1 SGHVS, CDR2 FQNEAQ. The CDR3, as DNA: TGTGCCAGCAGCTTAGCACAGGGGAATTCACCCCTCCACTTT. Amino acids: CASSLAQGNSPLHF.